This TCR beta chain was found in a study of Tregs in tolerant kidney transplant recipients. Study observations and caveats: This study did not directly address biological reproducibility. Validation in larger populations is needed because few patients were studied.

Thawed PBMCs were FACS-sorted into unstimulated CD4+CD25+CD127- regulatory T cells, CD4+CD25- non-regulatory cells, CD4 and CD8 cells. The germline gives CDR1 SNHLY, CDR2 FYNNEI. The CDR3 runs 17 residues. Trimming cost V 5 bases and J 0 bases; bases outside gene matches: 7. The repertoire was sequenced with immunoSEQ multiplex PCR; TCRdb's copy has only in-frame clones and lacks some. The data hold about 69,000 clones, with roughly nine tenths observed a single time. A remark on this clone: Its antigen is as yet unknown.

V and J are TRBV2 and TRBJ2-2, with 9 bases identical to TRBD2. Sequenced here: CD4+ T cells from blood, sampled before the transplant. The receptor comes from a human donor who received a combined kidney and bone marrow transplant. The CDR3 region has the DNA TGTGCCAGCAGTCGGGGAAGCGGGAGGACGAACACCGGGGAGCTGTTTTTT. This translates into CASSRGSGRTNTGELFF. Filled out from reference TRBV2 and TRBJ2-2, the complete variable domain reads EPEVTQTPSHQVTQMGQEVILRCVPISNHLYFYWYRQILGQKVEFLVSFYNNEISEKSEIFDDQFSVERPDGSNFTLKIRSTKLEDSAMYFCASSRGSGRTNTGELFFGEGSRLTVL.